Detailed here is one T cell receptor (beta chain). This entry belongs to a study of blood T cell repertoires in COVID-19. In the study overall: PBMCs, B-cell-depleted T cells, or T cells provided the cDNA or gDNA that made up the material.

The method was immunoSEQ multiplex PCR; TCRdb's version includes in-frame clones alone and lacks a portion of them. The sample consists of 200,000 to 300,000 clones, around nine tenths of them appearing once. The CDR3 contains 19 residues. The sequenced sample consisted of peripheral blood. The receptor comes from a man aged 35 to 55 who had recovered from COVID-19. The V call is TRBV1, the J call TRBJ2-3; the tabulated D call, TRBD2, remains unverified against the DNA. TRBV1 is described as a pseudogene. The CDR3, as DNA: TGCACCAGCAGCTCGTCGAGCGGGAGGGCCCTAAAGAGCACAGATACGCAGTATTTT. This translates into CTSSSSSGRALKSTDTQYF.